This T cell receptor (beta chain) was recorded in a study of T cells after yellow fever vaccination. Study-wide background: Any fraction with a low cell number was prepared using SMART-Seq v4 Ultra Low Input. Findings and caveats of the study: Among primary-vaccination clones, most reappeared after the booster, at 96% for CD4 and 85% to 90% for CD8.

This clonotype was seen repeatedly, ten times or more. Its antigen is undetermined. Germline V CDR1 and CDR2: SQVTM, ANQGSEA. CDR3 length: 12 residues. TCRdb reprocessed the 5' RACE reads with MiXCR, giving one entry per CDR3 protein. The top ten hold approximately 35% of the sample, which has 68,000 or so distinct CDR3 sequences, around 7% seen once. This receptor was identified in a man aged 18 to 30 who received the YFV17D yellow fever vaccine. Sequencing was performed on CD8+ T cells sorted from PBMCs, taken about 41 days after the first yellow fever vaccination. V and J are TRBV29-1 and TRBJ1-5, with a weak D call TRBD1 (5 bases). CDR3 coding DNA: TGCAGTGGGGGGGTGCCCGGTCAGCCCCAGCATTTT. It encodes CSGGVPGQPQHF.